The clone carrying this T cell receptor beta chain was observed at least ten times. Sorting recovered naive CD8 T cells on a CD8+CD4-CCR7+CD45RA+ profile. TCRdb itself ran the PCR reads through MiXCR, one entry per CDR3 protein. The sample contains approximately 12,000 distinct CDR3 sequences, approximately 18% of which appear only once. The data belong to a study of molecular identifiers for immune sequencing clone quantification. The CDR3 runs to 13 residues. V lost 5 bases, J lost 1 base, and 7 bases lay in between. CDR1 is SGHAT and CDR2 is FQDESV in the germline V gene (reference sequence). The sequence came from a human donor in good health. Some libraries in this study had Jurkat cell RNA spiked in. This chain joins TRBV11-1 and TRBJ2-3; D uncertain. The source material was naive CD8+ T cells from blood, with Jurkat cell RNA spiked in. Subset described: FACS-sorted CD8+CD4-CCR7+CD45RA+ naive T cells. The CDR3, as DNA: TGTGCCAGCAGCCCCTGGGGCACAGATACGCAGTATTTT. It encodes CASSPWGTDTQYF.